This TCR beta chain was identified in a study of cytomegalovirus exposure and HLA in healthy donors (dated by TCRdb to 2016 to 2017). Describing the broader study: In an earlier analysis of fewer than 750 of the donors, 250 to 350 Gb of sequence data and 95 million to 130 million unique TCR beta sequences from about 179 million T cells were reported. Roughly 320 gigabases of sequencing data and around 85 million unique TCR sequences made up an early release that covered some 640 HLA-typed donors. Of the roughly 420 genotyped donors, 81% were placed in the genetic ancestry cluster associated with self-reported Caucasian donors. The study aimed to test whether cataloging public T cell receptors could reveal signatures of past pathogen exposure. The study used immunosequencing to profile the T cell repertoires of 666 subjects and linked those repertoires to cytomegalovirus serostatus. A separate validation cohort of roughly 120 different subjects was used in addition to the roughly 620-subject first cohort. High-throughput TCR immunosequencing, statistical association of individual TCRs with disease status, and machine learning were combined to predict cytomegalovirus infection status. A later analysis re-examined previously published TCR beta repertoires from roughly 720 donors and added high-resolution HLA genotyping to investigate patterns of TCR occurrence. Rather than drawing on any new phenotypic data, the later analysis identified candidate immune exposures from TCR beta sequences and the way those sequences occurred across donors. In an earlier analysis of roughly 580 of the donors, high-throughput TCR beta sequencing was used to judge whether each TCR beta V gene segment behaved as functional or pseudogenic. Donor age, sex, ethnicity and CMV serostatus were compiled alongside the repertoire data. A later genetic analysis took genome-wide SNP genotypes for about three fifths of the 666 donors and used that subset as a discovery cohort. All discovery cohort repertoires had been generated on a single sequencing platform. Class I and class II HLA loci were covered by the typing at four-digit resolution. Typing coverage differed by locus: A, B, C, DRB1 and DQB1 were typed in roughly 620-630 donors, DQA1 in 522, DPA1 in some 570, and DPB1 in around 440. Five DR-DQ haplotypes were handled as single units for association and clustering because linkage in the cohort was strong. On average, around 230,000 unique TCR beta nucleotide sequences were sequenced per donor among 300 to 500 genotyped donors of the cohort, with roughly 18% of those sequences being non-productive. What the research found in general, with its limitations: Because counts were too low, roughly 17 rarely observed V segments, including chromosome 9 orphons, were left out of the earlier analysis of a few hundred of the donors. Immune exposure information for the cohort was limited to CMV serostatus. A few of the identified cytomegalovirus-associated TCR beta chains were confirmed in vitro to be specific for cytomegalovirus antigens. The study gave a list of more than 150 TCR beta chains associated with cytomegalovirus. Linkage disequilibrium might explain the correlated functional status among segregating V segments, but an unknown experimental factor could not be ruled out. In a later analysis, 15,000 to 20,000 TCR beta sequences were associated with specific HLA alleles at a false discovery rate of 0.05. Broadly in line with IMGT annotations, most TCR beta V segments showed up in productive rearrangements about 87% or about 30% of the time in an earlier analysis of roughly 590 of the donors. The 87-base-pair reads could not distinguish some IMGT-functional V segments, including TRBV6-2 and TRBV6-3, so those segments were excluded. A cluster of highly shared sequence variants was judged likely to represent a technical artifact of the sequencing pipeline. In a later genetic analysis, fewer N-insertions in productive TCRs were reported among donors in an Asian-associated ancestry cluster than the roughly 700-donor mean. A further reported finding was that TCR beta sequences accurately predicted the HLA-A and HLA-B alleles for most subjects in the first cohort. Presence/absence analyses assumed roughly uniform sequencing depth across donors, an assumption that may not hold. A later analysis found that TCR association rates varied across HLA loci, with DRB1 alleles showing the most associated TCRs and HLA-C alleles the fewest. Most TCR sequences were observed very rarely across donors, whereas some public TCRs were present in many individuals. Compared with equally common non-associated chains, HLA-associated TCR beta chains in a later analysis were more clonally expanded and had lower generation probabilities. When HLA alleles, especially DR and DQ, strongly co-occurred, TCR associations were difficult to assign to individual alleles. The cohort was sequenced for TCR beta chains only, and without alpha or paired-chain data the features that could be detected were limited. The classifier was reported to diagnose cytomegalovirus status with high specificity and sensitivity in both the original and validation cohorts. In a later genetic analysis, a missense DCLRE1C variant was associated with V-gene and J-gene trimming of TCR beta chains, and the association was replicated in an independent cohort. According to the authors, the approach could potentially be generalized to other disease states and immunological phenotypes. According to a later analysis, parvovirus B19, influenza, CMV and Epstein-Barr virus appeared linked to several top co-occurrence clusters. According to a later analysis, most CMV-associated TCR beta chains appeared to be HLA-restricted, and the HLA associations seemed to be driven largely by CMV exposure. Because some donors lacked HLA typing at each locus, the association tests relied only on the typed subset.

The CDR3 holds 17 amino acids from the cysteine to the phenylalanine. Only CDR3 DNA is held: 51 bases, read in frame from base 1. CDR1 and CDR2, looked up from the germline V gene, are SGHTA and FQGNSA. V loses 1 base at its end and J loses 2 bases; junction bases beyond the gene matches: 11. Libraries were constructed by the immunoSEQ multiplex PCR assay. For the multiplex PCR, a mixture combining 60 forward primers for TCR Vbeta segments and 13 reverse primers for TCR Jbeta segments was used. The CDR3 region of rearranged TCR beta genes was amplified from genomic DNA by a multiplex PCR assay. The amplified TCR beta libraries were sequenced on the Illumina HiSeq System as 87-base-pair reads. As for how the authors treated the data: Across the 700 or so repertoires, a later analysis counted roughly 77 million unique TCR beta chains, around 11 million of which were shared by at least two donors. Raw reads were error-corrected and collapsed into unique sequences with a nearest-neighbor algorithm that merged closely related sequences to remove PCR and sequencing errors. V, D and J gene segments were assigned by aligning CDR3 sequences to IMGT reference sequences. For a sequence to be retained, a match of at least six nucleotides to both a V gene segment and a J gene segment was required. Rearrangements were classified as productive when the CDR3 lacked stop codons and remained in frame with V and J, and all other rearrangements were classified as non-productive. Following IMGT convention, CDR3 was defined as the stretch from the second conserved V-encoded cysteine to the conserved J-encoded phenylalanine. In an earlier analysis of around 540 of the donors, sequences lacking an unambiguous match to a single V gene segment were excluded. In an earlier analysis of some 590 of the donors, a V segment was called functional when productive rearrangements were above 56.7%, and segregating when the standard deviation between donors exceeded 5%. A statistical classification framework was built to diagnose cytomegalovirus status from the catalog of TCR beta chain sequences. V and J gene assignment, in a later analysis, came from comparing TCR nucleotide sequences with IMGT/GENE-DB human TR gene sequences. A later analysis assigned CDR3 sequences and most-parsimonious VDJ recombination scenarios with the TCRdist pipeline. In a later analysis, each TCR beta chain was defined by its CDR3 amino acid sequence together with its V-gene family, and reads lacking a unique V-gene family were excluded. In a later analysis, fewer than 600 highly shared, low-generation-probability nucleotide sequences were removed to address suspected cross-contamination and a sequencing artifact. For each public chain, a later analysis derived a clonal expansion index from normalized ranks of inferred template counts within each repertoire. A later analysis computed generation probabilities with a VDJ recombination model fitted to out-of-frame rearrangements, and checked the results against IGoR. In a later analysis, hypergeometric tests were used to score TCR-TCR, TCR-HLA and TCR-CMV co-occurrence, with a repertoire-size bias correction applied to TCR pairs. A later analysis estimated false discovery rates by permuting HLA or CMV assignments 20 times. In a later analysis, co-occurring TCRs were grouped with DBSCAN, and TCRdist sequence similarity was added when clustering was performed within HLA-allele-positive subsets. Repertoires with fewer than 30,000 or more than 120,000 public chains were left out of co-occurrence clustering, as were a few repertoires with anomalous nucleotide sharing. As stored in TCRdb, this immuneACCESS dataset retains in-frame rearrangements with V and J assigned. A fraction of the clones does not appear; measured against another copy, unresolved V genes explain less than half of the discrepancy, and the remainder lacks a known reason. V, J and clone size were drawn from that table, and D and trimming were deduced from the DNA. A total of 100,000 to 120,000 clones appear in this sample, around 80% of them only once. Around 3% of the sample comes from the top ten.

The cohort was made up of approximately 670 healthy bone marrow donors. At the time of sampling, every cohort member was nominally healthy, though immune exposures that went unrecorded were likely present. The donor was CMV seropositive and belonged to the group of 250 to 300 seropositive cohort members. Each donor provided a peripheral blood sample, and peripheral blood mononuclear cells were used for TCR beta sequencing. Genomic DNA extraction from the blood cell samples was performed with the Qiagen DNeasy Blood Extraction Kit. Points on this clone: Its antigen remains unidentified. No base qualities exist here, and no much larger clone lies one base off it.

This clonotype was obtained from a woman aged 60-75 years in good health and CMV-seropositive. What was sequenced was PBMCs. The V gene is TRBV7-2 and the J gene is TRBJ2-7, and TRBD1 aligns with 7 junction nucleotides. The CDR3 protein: CASSLVGAGGSPYEQYF. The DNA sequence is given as TGTGCCAGCAGCTTAGTCGGGGCAGGGGGTTCCCCCTACGAGCAGTACTTC. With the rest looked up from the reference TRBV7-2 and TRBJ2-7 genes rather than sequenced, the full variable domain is GAGVSQSPSNKVTEKGKDVELRCDPISGHTALYWYRQSLGQGLEFLIYFQGNSAPDKSGLPSDRFSAERTGGSVSTLTIQRTQQEDSAVYLCASSLVGAGGSPYEQYFGPGTRLTVT.